The TCR beta chain under discussion was sequenced for a study of CD8 T cells in ankylosing spondylitis. Study-level points and caveats: Ankylosing spondylitis blood seemed to carry a telltale TCR beta motif made of roughly eight highly homologous variants. Previously reported in reactive arthritis synovial fluid and blood were some of the motif variants. Reported data indicate significant enrichment of disease-linked clones within matched ankylosing spondylitis synovial fluid. Disease-linked clones bore a CD8+ phenotype and were relatively rare in peripheral blood.

The CDR3 contains 14 residues. V was trimmed by 4 bases and J by 3 bases, leaving 13 bases between them. Using its own MiXCR run on the 5' RACE reads, TCRdb lists one record per CDR3 protein. The repertoire holds 200,000 or so distinct CDR3 sequences, with over 15% as singletons. As regards this clonotype: What it binds is not known.

This TCR was recovered from a male donor aged 10 to 30 with ankylosing spondylitis or in good health (not recorded which). The V call is TRBV12-3 or TRBV12-4, the J call TRBJ2-7; no definite D call. Sequencing was carried out using blood, either unsorted or a sorted T cell fraction (not recorded which). The CDR3 nucleotides are TGTGCCAGCAGTTCCCCTCTAAGACACTACGAGCAGTACTTC. Residues: CASSSPLRHYEQYF.